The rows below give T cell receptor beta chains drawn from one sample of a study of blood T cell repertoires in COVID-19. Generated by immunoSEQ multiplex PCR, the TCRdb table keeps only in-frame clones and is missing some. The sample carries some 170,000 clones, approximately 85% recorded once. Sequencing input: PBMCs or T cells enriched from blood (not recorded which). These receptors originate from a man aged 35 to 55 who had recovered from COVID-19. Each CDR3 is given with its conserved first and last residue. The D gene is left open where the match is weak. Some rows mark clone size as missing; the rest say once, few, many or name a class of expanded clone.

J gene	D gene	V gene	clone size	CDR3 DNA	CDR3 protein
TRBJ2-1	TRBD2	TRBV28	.	TGTGCCAGCAGTCTCCCCACAGCGGGGGCTTACAATGAGCAGTTCTTC	CASSLPTAGAYNEQFF
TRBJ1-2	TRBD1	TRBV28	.	TGTGCCAGCTATGGAGGACAGGGGGCTAACTATGGCTACACCTTC	CASYGGQGANYGYTF
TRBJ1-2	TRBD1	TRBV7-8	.	TGTGCCAGCAGCTTAGGGGCAGGGGGCATTTACTATGGCTACACCTTC	CASSLGAGGIYYGYTF
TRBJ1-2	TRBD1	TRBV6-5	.	TGTGCCAGCAGTTTGGACAGGGCCAACTATGGCTACACCTTC	CASSLDRANYGYTF
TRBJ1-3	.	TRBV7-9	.	TGTGCCAGCAGCTTAGTCTTGGAGCTTAGCTCTGGAAACACCATATATTTT	CASSLVLELSSGNTIYF
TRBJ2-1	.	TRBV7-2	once	TGTGCCAGCAGGGTGGGGGGAACGGGAGATGAGCAGTTCTTC	CASRVGGTGDEQFF
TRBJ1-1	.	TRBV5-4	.	TGTGCCAGCAGCTACATGAACACTGAAGCTTTCTTT	CASSYMNTEAFF
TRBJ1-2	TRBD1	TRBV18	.	TGTGCCAGCTCACCACAGGGGGCCTATGGCTACACCTTC	CASSPQGAYGYTF
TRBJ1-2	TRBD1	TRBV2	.	TGTGCCAGCAGTATGGGACAGCTTAACTATGGCTACACCTTC	CASSMGQLNYGYTF
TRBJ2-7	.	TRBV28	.	TGTGCCAGCAGTGGATACAGCGGGCCCTACTACGAGCAGTACTTC	CASSGYSGPYYEQYF
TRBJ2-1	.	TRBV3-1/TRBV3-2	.	TGTGCCAGCAGCCAAGCGAGGGACTACAATGAGCAGTTCTTC	CASSQARDYNEQFF
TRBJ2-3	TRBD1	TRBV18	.	TGTGCCAGCTCACTTGGACAGGTTCGCACAGATACGCAGTATTTT	CASSLGQVRTDTQYF
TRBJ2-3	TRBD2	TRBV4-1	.	TGCGCCAGCAGCCAAGACGGGGGGGCCGGGAGAACAGATACGCAGTATTTT	CASSQDGGAGRTDTQYF
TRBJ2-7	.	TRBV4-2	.	TGTGCCAGCAGCCAAGGCGGAGCCTACGAGCAGTACTTC	CASSQGGAYEQYF
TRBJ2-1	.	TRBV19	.	TGTGCCAGTAGTATCCCCCAGGGGAATTTCAATGAGCAGTTCTTC	CASSIPQGNFNEQFF
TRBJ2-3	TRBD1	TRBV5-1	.	TGCGCCAGCTCGTCTAGGGGACAGCTCCCAGATACGCAGTATTTT	CASSSRGQLPDTQYF